The source of this TCR beta chain is a study of blood T cell repertoires in COVID-19. Study-level background: Both acute and convalescent COVID-19 samples were obtained from the United States, Italy and Spain. Sample material is recorded as cDNA or gDNA derived from T cells, B-cell-depleted T cells, or PBMCs.

Germline V gene lookup returns CDR1 SGHTA and CDR2 FQGNSA. V shed 0 bases, J shed 9 bases, and the junction held 6 bases outside the gene matches. CDR3 length equals 15 residues. Authors' data handling: Reference gene primer amplification yielded estimated nucleated cell counts. The data were produced by immunoSEQ multiplex PCR, yet TCRdb's version contains in-frame clones alone and is incomplete. V and J calls and clone size come straight from that table; D and trimming were deduced from the DNA. The sample includes about 39,000 clones, almost 85% seen only once; the top ten take nearly 10%. The clonotype comes from a human donor in a cohort sampled during active COVID-19. This chain links TRBV7-2 with TRBJ2-1; TRBD2 aligns across 9 bases. The sequenced sample consisted of peripheral blood. The CDR3: CASSLAGHSGGEQFF. CDR3 in DNA: TGTGCCAGCAGCTTAGCGGGCCATAGCGGGGGTGAGCAGTTCTTC.